This T cell receptor beta chain was sequenced in a study of blood T cell repertoires in COVID-19. Study information: Both acute and convalescent COVID-19 samples were obtained from the United States, Italy and Spain. T cells, B-cell-depleted T cells, or PBMCs supplied cDNA or gDNA.

In the authors' methods: Amplified reference gene primers provided the basis for estimating nucleated cell counts. Method: immunoSEQ multiplex PCR; TCRdb's copy keeps in-frame clones and lacks some. The DNA was the basis for D and trimming; V, J and clone size are from that table. The sample lists approximately 300,000 clones, around nine tenths occurring once. The material sequenced was peripheral blood. The clonotype comes from a man aged 50-60 years with active or convalescent COVID-19.

DNA of the CDR3: TGTGCCAGCAGTTACAGCGGGGGGGAATATGGCTACACCTTC. Protein sequence: CASSYSGGEYGYTF. V is TRBV6-2 or TRBV6-3 and J is TRBJ1-2, with a weak D call TRBD1 (5 bases). V dropped 2 bases and J dropped 5 bases, with 12 bases sitting between them. Germline values: CDR1 MNHEY, CDR2 SVGEGT. The CDR3 extends over 14 amino acids.